This TCR beta chain was sequenced in a study of blood T cell repertoires in COVID-19. Seattle patients were enrolled during active infection and followed longitudinally. Trimming pared 5 bases from V and 8 bases from J, leaving 10 bases between. This CDR3 contains 12 residues. The germline V gene has CDR1 MNHEY and CDR2 SVGAGI. The method was immunoSEQ multiplex PCR; TCRdb's version includes in-frame clones alone and lacks a portion of them. The repertoire holds about 260,000 clones, with approximately 86% as singletons. Input material: peripheral blood. The sequence derives from a woman in her sixties with COVID-19, enrolled during active disease. The chain recombines TRBV6-5 with TRBJ1-5; weak D call: TRBD1 (5 bases). The CDR3 region is CASSQDKEPQHF. The CDR3 region has the DNA TGTGCCAGCAGTCAGGACAAAGAGCCCCAGCATTTT.